The 8 T cell receptor beta chains reported below all come from one sample, sequenced in a study of blood T cell repertoires in COVID-19. The method was immunoSEQ multiplex PCR; TCRdb's version includes in-frame clones alone and lacks a portion of them. The data hold approximately 92,000 clones, with around 76% observed a single time. The sample was peripheral blood. Receptors originate from a man aged 80 or over with acute or convalescent COVID-19.

The chain uses TRBV5-1 and TRBJ2-6; 7 bases align to TRBD1. The V segment lost 7 bases and the J segment 0 bases; nucleotides outside the gene matches: 7. In germline, CDR1 is SGHRS, CDR2 YFSETQ. The CDR3 sequence is 16 residues long. CDR3 nucleotide sequence: TGCGCCAGCGCCCAGACAGGGAGCTCTGGGGCCAACGTCCTGACTTTC. It is translated as CASAQTGSSGANVLTF.

The chain uses TRBV9 and TRBJ2-7; 9 bases match TRBD1. CDR3 length equals 14 residues. V shed 4 bases, J shed 7 bases, and the junction held 9 bases outside the gene matches. Germline loops: CDR1 SGDLS, CDR2 YYNGEE. CDR3 sequence reads: CASSPGTGTGEQYF. DNA for the CDR3: TGTGCCAGCAGCCCGGGGACAGGGACGGGGGAGCAGTACTTC. Full variable domain (remainder filled in from reference TRBV9 and TRBJ2-7): DSGVTQTPKHLITATGQRVTLRCSPRSGDLSVYWYQQSLDQGLQFLIQYYNGEERAKGNILERFSAQQFPDLHSELNLSSLELGDSALYFCASSPGTGTGEQYFGPGTRLTVT.

The chain links TRBV5-4 to TRBJ2-7; 8 bases match TRBD2. The CDR3 runs to 17 residues. From germline, CDR1 is SGHNT and CDR2 YYREEE (reference sequence). Trimming cost V 1 base and J 0 bases; bases outside gene matches: 9. The CDR3 protein is CASSLQLSGVPSYEQYF. CDR3 in DNA: TGTGCCAGCAGCTTGCAACTTAGCGGGGTTCCCTCCTACGAGCAGTACTTC.

The gene calls are TRBV12-3 or TRBV12-4 and TRBJ2-7; TRBD2 might be the D (5 bases). V lost 8 bases, J lost 3 bases, and 8 bases lay in between. CDR3 length: 11 amino acids. The chain's CDR3 is CASGGGYEQYF. As DNA, the CDR3 is TGTGCCAGCGGCGGAGGCTACGAGCAGTACTTC.

The rearrangement joins TRBV6-6 to TRBJ2-1; tentative D call: TRBD2 (5 bases). V was pared by 1 base and J by 7 bases, with 8 bases between. CDR1 and CDR2 (germline): MNHNY, SVGAGI (reference sequence). CDR3 length equals 13 residues. The chain's CDR3 is CASSYYWENEQFF. The CDR3 DNA reads TGTGCCAGCAGTTACTATTGGGAGAATGAGCAGTTCTTC.

J is TRBJ2-6 and V is TRBV7-2, with TRBD2 matching over 10 bases. With V trimmed by 2 bases and J by 0 bases, 4 bases remained unmatched. This CDR3 has 18 amino acids. Germline CDR1 is SGHTA and CDR2 is FQGNSA. The CDR3 spells CASSLLSGRASGANVLTF. The CDR3 DNA follows: TGTGCCAGCAGCTTATTGAGCGGGAGGGCCTCTGGGGCCAACGTCCTGACTTTC.

The chain joins TRBV11-3 to TRBJ2-2; the match to TRBD1 covers 7 bases. Germline CDR1 is SGHNT and CDR2 is YENEEA. The CDR3 consists of 12 residues. V shed 6 bases, J shed 7 bases, and the junction held 2 bases outside the gene matches. CDR3 nucleotide sequence: TGTGCCAGCAGTGACAGGGTCGGGGAGCTGTTTTTT. This gives the protein CASSDRVGELFF.

This chain links TRBV6-2 or TRBV6-3 with TRBJ2-3; D ambiguous. Germline assignment: CDR1 MNHEY and CDR2 SVGEGT. Trimming removed 7 bases from V and 2 bases from J, with 10 bases in between. This CDR3 has 13 residues. The CDR3 sequence: CASTPLLTDTQYF. As DNA, the CDR3 is TGTGCCAGCACCCCCCTTCTCACAGATACGCAGTATTTT.